Presented here are 24 T cell receptor beta chains from one specimen sequenced in a study of T cells after posttransplantation cyclophosphamide. Produced via immunoSEQ multiplex PCR; TCRdb's table is partial and in-frame only. The profile shows 20,000 to 25,000 clones, 85% to 90% of them singletons. Control samples came 1 year after myeloablative marrow transplants with methotrexate plus calcineurin inhibitor. The specimen comprised PBMCs, sampled around 390 days after allogeneic stem cell transplant with calcineurin inhibitor and methotrexate. The receptors were gathered from a female patient aged 30-39 years who received an allogeneic stem cell transplant from an unrelated donor, was CMV-positive, and had acute and chronic GVHD. Some T cells may have originated in the graft donor.

This clone was observed a few times. The chain recombines TRBV6-1 with TRBJ2-7; unclear D gene. The V gene lost 1 base and the J gene lost 6 bases, with 10 bases spanning the gap. The germline V gene encodes CDR1 MNHNS and CDR2 SASEGT. The CDR3 is made up of 13 amino acids. CDR3 in amino acids: CASSEEIIREQYF. CDR3 in DNA: TGTGCCAGCAGTGAAGAAATTATTCGCGAGCAGTACTTC.

The chain has TRBV6-6 and TRBJ2-7; the D gene is possibly TRBD1 (6 bases). CDR3 length: 14 amino acids. Between the trimmed V and J ends, which lost 0 bases and 3 bases, there was a span of 9 bases. The germline V gene encodes CDR1 MNHNY and CDR2 SVGAGI (reference sequence). The CDR3: CASSYSSGDYEQYF. The CDR3 DNA follows: TGTGCCAGCAGTTACTCTTCAGGGGACTACGAGCAGTACTTC.

The V gene is TRBV9, the J gene TRBJ2-7, with 7 bases lining up with TRBD1. Germline CDR1 is SGDLS and CDR2 is YYNGEE. The CDR3 consists of 16 residues. V was clipped by 4 bases and J by 4 bases; unmatched bases: 14. The CDR3 here is CASSTTIRDSLYEQYF. The CDR3 DNA reads TGTGCCAGCAGCACAACAATCCGGGACAGTCTGTACGAGCAGTACTTC.

This chain links TRBV5-1 with TRBJ2-7, with D possibly being TRBD1 (6 bases). Germline CDR1 and CDR2: SGHRS and YFSETQ. The germline V and J ends were trimmed by 0 bases and 1 base, with 11 bases remaining between them. The CDR3 is made up of 15 amino acids. The CDR3 coding sequence is TGCGCCAGCAGCTTGGCGACAGGACTGTCCTACGAGCAGTACTTC. Encoded protein: CASSLATGLSYEQYF.

The chain recombines TRBV4-1 with TRBJ1-1; D is unresolved. Per germline, CDR1 MGHRA and CDR2 YSYEKL. Trimming took 1 base from V and 4 from J, leaving 13 bases between them. The CDR3 totals 15 residues. DNA of the CDR3: TGCGCCAGCAGCCAAGCGACTGCCGGGGTCACTGAAGCTTTCTTT. This codes for CASSQATAGVTEAFF.

This chain joins TRBV7-9 and TRBJ2-7, with D possibly matching TRBD1 (5 bases). This CDR3 is 14 amino acids long. Looked up from germline, CDR1 is SEHNR and CDR2 is FQNEAQ (reference sequence). V gave up 5 bases and J gave up 3 bases, with 14 bases separating them. The CDR3 here is CASSPPRQHYEQYF. CDR3 sequence (DNA): TGTGCCAGCAGCCCCCCCCGACAGCACTACGAGCAGTACTTC.

V is TRBV27 and J is TRBJ2-1; 8 bases fit TRBD1. The CDR3 runs 12 residues. Per the germline V gene, CDR1 is MNHEY and CDR2 is SMNVEV (reference sequence). V lost 5 bases to trimming and J lost 12 bases; unmatched junction nucleotides: 6. Written as DNA, the CDR3 is TGTGCCAGCAGTCCCATGGACAGGGCGCAGTTCTTC. It codes for CASSPMDRAQFF.

This clone was found once. Other DNA sequences from this sample encode an identical CDR3 as well. This chain connects TRBV6-1 to TRBJ2-1; 8 bases are shared with TRBD2. In germline, CDR1 is MNHNS, CDR2 SASEGT. V shed 2 bases and J 6 bases; nucleotides not matched to a gene: 6. The CDR3 is 15 residues long. The CDR3 spells CASSETPGTSNEQFF. As DNA, the CDR3 is TGTGCCAGCAGTGAAACCCCCGGGACTAGCAATGAGCAGTTCTTC.

This chain joins TRBV11-2 and TRBJ2-1; 9 positions match TRBD2. CDR3 size: 15 residues. In germline, CDR1 is SGHAT, CDR2 FQNNGV. V trimming: 6 bases; J trimming: 6 bases; junction bases outside the gene matches: 9. The CDR3 DNA is TGTGCCAGCAGTCTTAGCGGGAGAGGAGGCAATGAGCAGTTCTTC. It is translated as CASSLSGRGGNEQFF.

The chain recombines TRBV19 with TRBJ2-3, with D unclear. Germline CDR1 is LNHDA and CDR2 is SQIVND (reference sequence). V was trimmed by 4 bases and J by 0 bases, leaving 8 bases between them. The CDR3 contains 14 residues. CDR3 in DNA: TGTGCCAGTAGTAGGCCTTCTAGCACAGATACGCAGTATTTT. Its protein is CASSRPSSTDTQYF.

The chain has TRBV7-3 and TRBJ2-1; 14 bases match TRBD2. Germline values: CDR1 SGHTA, CDR2 FQGTGA. The CDR3 is 16 residues long. V was pared by 6 bases and J by 9 bases, with 10 bases of the junction left unmatched. The chain's CDR3 is CASSPAGLAGAGEQFF. The CDR3 coding sequence is TGTGCCAGCAGTCCGGCGGGACTAGCGGGAGCGGGTGAGCAGTTCTTC. The full variable domain, completed using reference TRBV7-3 and TRBJ2-1, is GAGVSQTPSNKVTEKGKYVELRCDPISGHTALYWYRQSLGQGPEFLIYFQGTGAADDSGLPNDRFFAVRPEGSVSTLKIQRTERGDSAVYLCASSPAGLAGAGEQFFGPGTRLTVL.

The chain recombines TRBV6-5 with TRBJ2-1, with D perhaps TRBD1 (5 bases). Looked up from germline, CDR1 is MNHEY and CDR2 is SVGAGI. With 8 bases removed from V and 7 bases from J, the gap between germline ends came to 21 bases. This CDR3 has 15 residues. The CDR3, as DNA: TGTGCCAGCCAAATAAAAGGGGTTGTGGGTAATGAGCAGTTCTTC. Protein product: CASQIKGVVGNEQFF.

This clone was seen a single time. The gene calls are TRBV6-4 and TRBJ1-1; 8 bases match TRBD1. The V segment lost 6 bases and the J segment 6 bases; nucleotides outside the gene matches: 6. Germline CDR1 reads MRHNA; CDR2 reads SNTAGT. There are 13 residues in the CDR3. CDR3 nucleotide sequence: TGTGCCAGCAGCCTAACAGGGGGTTCTGAAGCTTTCTTT. Translation: CASSLTGGSEAFF.

The V call is TRBV5-4, the J call TRBJ2-7; D unresolved. V lost 0 bases, J lost 9 bases, and 7 bases lay in between. The CDR3 has 11 amino acids. The germline V gene encodes CDR1 SGHNT and CDR2 YYREEE (reference sequence). CDR3 amino acids: CASSLGRRQYF. The CDR3 DNA follows: TGTGCCAGCAGCTTGGGAAGGAGGCAGTACTTC.

The genes are TRBV6-5 and TRBJ2-7; 8 bases align to TRBD2. Germline V CDR1 and CDR2: MNHEY, SVGAGI. V dropped 6 bases and J dropped 4; count of bases not matched to a gene: 5. The CDR3 runs to 13 residues. As DNA, the CDR3 is TGTGCCAGCAGGGGACTAGTATCTTACGAGCAGTACTTC. Translating it yields CASRGLVSYEQYF.

This clone occurred once. This chain joins TRBV9 and TRBJ2-1, with TRBD2 as a possible D gene (6 bases). Trimming took 7 bases from V and 14 from J, leaving 13 bases between them. Germline V gene sequence: CDR1 SGDLS, CDR2 YYNGEE. CDR3 length: 10 residues. The CDR3 spells CASGASAEFF. The DNA for the CDR3 is TGTGCCAGCGGTGCTAGCGCGGAGTTCTTC.

This chain joins TRBV9 and TRBJ2-1, with TRBD2 identical over 9 bases. This CDR3 is 16 amino acids long. Germline lookup yields CDR1 SGDLS and CDR2 YYNGEE. After removal of 4 bases from V and 3 bases from J, the junction contained 8 bases not matched to a gene. The CDR3 DNA reads as TGTGCCAGCAGCCCCCGATGGCGGGAGGGCTACAATGAGCAGTTCTTC. Its protein product is CASSPRWREGYNEQFF.

The rearrangement links TRBV4-3 to TRBJ2-5, with TRBD2 matching over 8 bases. Germline V lookup: CDR1 LGHNA, CDR2 YSLEER. This CDR3 comprises 16 residues. Trimming at V came to 0 bases and at J to 5 bases, leaving 8 bases not matched to a gene. CDR3 in amino acids: CASSQDIGSGSETQYF. For the CDR3, the DNA is TGCGCCAGCAGCCAAGATATCGGGAGCGGGAGTGAGACCCAGTACTTC.

The chain recombines TRBV6-4 with TRBJ2-1, with D perhaps matching TRBD2 (5 bases). CDR3 size: 14 residues. Trimming removed 8 bases from V and 4 bases from J, with 15 bases in between. CDR1 is MRHNA, CDR2 SNTAGT, per germline. This CDR3 reads CASAREGEYNEQFF. The CDR3 coding sequence is TGTGCCAGCGCCCGGGAAGGAGAATACAATGAGCAGTTCTTC.

The chain uses TRBV15 and TRBJ1-4; D perhaps matches TRBD1 (5 bases). This CDR3 comprises 15 residues. Germline-derived CDR1 and CDR2 are LNHNV and YYDKDF (reference sequence). The V end was cut by 0 bases, the J end by 8 bases, with 13 bases between. CDR3 sequence: CATSREEGLREKLFF. For the CDR3, the DNA is TGTGCCACCAGCAGAGAGGAGGGGCTTAGAGAAAAACTGTTTTTT.

This sequence joins TRBV5-1 and TRBJ1-1; D is possibly TRBD1 (5 bases). Trimming shortened V by 2 bases and J by 0 bases, and 14 bases separated the two germline ends. The CDR3 loop spans 16 amino acids. Germline V gives CDR1 SGHRS, CDR2 YFSETQ. CDR3 in amino acids: CASSLPGGNLNTEAFF. The CDR3 nucleotides are TGCGCCAGCAGCTTACCTGGGGGGAACCTGAACACTGAAGCTTTCTTT. The variable domain in full, completed from reference TRBV5-1 and TRBJ1-1, reads KAGVTQTPRYLIKTRGQQVTLSCSPISGHRSVSWYQQTPGQGLQFLFEYFSETQRNKGNFPGRFSGRQFSNSRSEMNVSTLELGDSALYLCASSLPGGNLNTEAFFGQGTRLTVV.

The V and J genes are TRBV4-3 and TRBJ1-5; 9 bases are shared with TRBD1. The CDR3 runs 19 residues. After removal of 4 bases from V and 2 bases from J, the junction contained 15 bases not matched to a gene. Germline V gene lookup returns CDR1 LGHNA and CDR2 YSLEER. The chain's CDR3 is CASSRFVGTGINGNQPQHF. CDR3 nucleotide sequence: TGCGCCAGCAGCCGGTTCGTGGGGACAGGGATAAACGGCAATCAGCCCCAGCATTTT.

This chain uses TRBV11-2 with TRBJ1-1; D is perhaps TRBD1 (5 bases). The CDR3 runs to 15 residues. The V gene lost 1 base and the J gene lost 1 base, with 10 bases spanning the gap. Per the germline V gene, CDR1 is SGHAT and CDR2 is FQNNGV. The chain's CDR3 is CASSLGPGPNTEAFF. DNA for the CDR3: TGTGCCAGCAGCTTAGGTCCAGGGCCGAACACTGAAGCTTTCTTT.

V usage is TRBV20-1 and J usage is TRBJ2-1; TRBD1 matches 7 bases. CDR1 and CDR2 (germline): DFQATT, SNEGSKA (reference sequence). This CDR3 has 11 residues. The junction had 5 bases not matched to a gene; V was cut back by 5 bases and J by 10 bases. CDR3 protein: CSAGDRVEQFF. In DNA form, the CDR3 reads TGCAGTGCTGGGGACAGAGTAGAGCAGTTCTTC.